Listed here is a single T cell receptor (beta chain). What antigen it recognizes has not been identified. No base qualities exist here, and no much larger clone lies one base off it. These data originate in a study of blood T cell repertoires in COVID-19 (dated by TCRdb to about 2020). In terms of the full investigation: The collaborator samples originated in the United States, Italy and Spain and spanned the acute and convalescent phases of COVID-19. The dataset comprised deeply sampled blood TCRbeta repertoires from subjects exposed to, actively infected with, or recovered from COVID-19. A de-identified subject ID, COVID-19 status, age in years and sex were almost always included in the sample metadata. Samples were obtained from the ongoing ImmuneRACE study (first 160 participants) and from about 1,300 subjects provided by 6 global collaborators. Where available, HLA class I and class II types were obtained from metadata supplied by the sample provider rather than from assay-based typing. A freely available public database, intended as a resource for researchers studying the immune response to SARS-CoV-2, is where the repertoires were released. The prospective study material was composed of cDNA or gDNA derived from T cells, B-cell-depleted T cells, or PBMCs.

CDR1 is given as DFQATT and CDR2 as SNEGSKA, both from the germline V gene (reference sequence). V is shortened by 3 bases, J by 4 bases, and the region joining them spans 14 bases. Including the terminal cysteine and phenylalanine, the CDR3 comprises 14 residues. Kept here is only the CDR3 DNA, which spans 42 bases and is read in frame from base 1. Whole blood was collected in K2EDTA tubes by collaborating institutions according to the institutions' own protocols. Collaborator samples were shipped for TCRbeta analysis as frozen whole blood, isolated PBMCs, or DNA extracted from either sample type. Study-level results and caveats: The amount of clinical and demographic metadata varied by source and participant and was provided uncurated.

TCRbeta CDR3 regions were amplified from genomic DNA by means of the immunoSEQ Assay, a bias-controlled multiplex PCR. Turning to the authors' computational methods: Nucleated cell counts per sample were estimated from amplification of reference gene primers within the assay. To quantify the absolute abundance of each unique TCRbeta CDR3 rearrangement, sequence reads were collapsed and filtered. For each sample, productive Simpson clonality was calculated as the square root of Simpson's diversity index across productive rearrangements. The immuneACCESS repertoire file appears here via TCRdb, limited to in-frame rearrangements. These files lack a portion of the clones; in checked studies, under half of the deficit traces to unresolved V genes, and the cause of the others is not known. D and trimming come from the DNA, and the V and J calls and clone size come from that table. This sample holds roughly 80,000 clones; 82% were observed only once. 20% to 25% of the sample is in the top ten clones.

Sequenced: peripheral blood. The sequence links TRBV20-1 to TRBJ2-3; the D call is tentative, TRBD1 or TRBD2, as each matches 6 bases. The receptor was derived from a human donor in a cohort sampled during active COVID-19. CDR3 region: CSASDRRGPDTQYF. Read as DNA, the sequence is TGCAGTGCTAGTGACAGGAGGGGCCCAGATACGCAGTATTTT.